The 12 T cell receptor beta chains below were found in one sample sequenced in a study of blood T cell repertoires in COVID-19. The protocol was immunoSEQ multiplex PCR, while the TCRdb copy is restricted to in-frame clones and leaves out a portion. The table records around 120,000 clones, more than 65% of them present only once. Specimen: peripheral blood. Receptors were obtained from a human donor in a cohort sampled during active COVID-19.

The rearrangement uses TRBV11-3 and TRBJ2-3; no definite D call. CDR3 length equals 13 residues. Germline V lookup: CDR1 SGHNT, CDR2 YENEEA. Trimming removed 0 bases at V and 7 bases at J, with 8 bases between. The CDR3 spells CASSLDYRNTQYF. The CDR3 DNA follows: TGTGCCAGCAGCTTAGATTATAGAAATACGCAGTATTTT.

This clone was detected only a few times. CDR3 in amino acids: CATSIGDRVNQPQHF. CDR3 nucleotide sequence: TGTGCCACCAGCATTGGAGACAGAGTCAATCAGCCCCAGCATTTT. V usage is TRBV15 and J usage is TRBJ1-5, with D maybe TRBD1 (5 bases). V lost 4 bases to trimming and J lost 3 bases, with 13 bases between them. CDR1 is LNHNV and CDR2 is YYDKDF in the germline V gene (reference sequence). The CDR3 consists of 15 residues.

The chain carries TRBV19 and TRBJ1-5; D call uncertain. Trimming took off 6 bases at V and 0 bases at J, with 9 bases between the two ends. The length of the CDR3 is 14 residues. The V gene's germline CDR1 is LNHDA and CDR2 SQIVND (reference sequence). CDR3 region: CASSPVPSNQPQHF. CDR3 bases: TGTGCCAGTAGCCCCGTTCCTAGCAATCAGCCCCAGCATTTT.

The chain employs TRBV11-2 and TRBJ2-5; maybe TRBD2 (6 bases). CDR3 length equals 15 residues. Trimming cost V 3 bases and J 5 bases, with 16 bases left between them. CDR1 and CDR2 from the germline V gene are SGHAT and FQNNGV. CDR3 residues: CASSFFRAGSETQYF. CDR3 nucleotide sequence: TGTGCCAGCAGCTTCTTCAGGGCGGGGTCGGAGACCCAGTACTTC. Together with reference TRBV11-2 and TRBJ2-5, the CDR3 gives the full variable domain: EAGVAQSPRYKIIEKRQSVAFWCNPISGHATLYWYQQILGQGPKLLIQFQNNGVVDDSQLPKDRFSAERLKGVDSTLKIQPAKLEDSAVYLCASSFFRAGSETQYFGPGTRLLVL.

The chain uses TRBV4-2 and TRBJ1-6; D possibly corresponds to TRBD1 (6 bases). Trimming took off 1 base at V and 2 bases at J, with 15 bases between the two ends. The CDR3 contains 18 residues. Germline V CDR1 and CDR2: LGHNA, YNFKEQ. The DNA for the CDR3 is TGTGCCAGCAGCCAAGCCACAGGGATGGAGACCTATAATTCACCCCTCCACTTT. It is translated as CASSQATGMETYNSPLHF.

This chain joins TRBV19 and TRBJ2-5; a weak D match, TRBD2 (6 bases). CDR1 and CDR2 (germline): LNHDA, SQIVND (reference sequence). The CDR3 length is 14 residues. V was shortened by 5 bases and J by 5 bases, with 15 bases between the two germline ends. DNA for the CDR3: TGTGCCAGTAGTGGGCTAGCGAGCACGGAGACCCAGTACTTC. Translating it yields CASSGLASTETQYF.

V gene TRBV12-3 or TRBV12-4 combines with J gene TRBJ1-4; D possibly corresponds to TRBD1 (5 bases). V lost 6 bases to trimming and J lost 8 bases, with 10 bases between them. The CDR3 is 12 residues long. CDR3 bases: TGTGCCAGCAGCCTGACAGACGAAAAACTGTTTTTT. Its translation is CASSLTDEKLFF.

The J gene is TRBJ1-1, the V gene TRBV11-3; no clear D. V gave up 8 bases and J gave up 0 bases, with 7 bases separating them. The CDR3 runs 12 residues. Germline loops: CDR1 SGHNT, CDR2 YENEEA. DNA for the CDR3: TGTGCCAGCCGCGTAATGAACACTGAAGCTTTCTTT. Translation: CASRVMNTEAFF.

The V call is TRBV9, the J call TRBJ2-5, with unresolved D. The CDR3 runs 14 residues. The V and J ends lost 2 bases and 2 bases respectively, with 10 bases between them. The germline gives CDR1 SGDLS, CDR2 YYNGEE. The CDR3 DNA reads TGTGCCAGCAGCGTCAGGTCTCAACAAGAGACCCAGTACTTC. It codes for CASSVRSQQETQYF.

V usage is TRBV7-9 and J usage is TRBJ2-3, with a weak D call TRBD2 (7 bases). Trimming removed 2 bases from V and 8 bases from J, with 14 bases in between. Germline-derived CDR1 and CDR2 are SEHNR and FQNEAQ (reference sequence). This CDR3 spans 14 amino acids. In nucleotides, the CDR3 is TGTGCCAGCAGCTTAAGGGGGGAGGGCGGTACGCAGTATTTT. Translating gives CASSLRGEGGTQYF.

The J gene is TRBJ2-7, the V gene TRBV28; D perhaps matches TRBD1 (6 bases). V dropped 8 bases and J dropped 4 bases, with 15 bases sitting between them. The CDR3 spans 13 residues. Germline-derived CDR1 and CDR2 are MDHEN and SYDVKM. The CDR3 region is CASGTQQGYEQYF. The CDR3 nucleotides read TGTGCCAGCGGGACCCAACAGGGATACGAGCAGTACTTC.

The rearrangement links TRBV2 to TRBJ2-1; 10 bases are shared with TRBD1. Trimming at V came to 11 bases and at J to 15 bases, leaving 16 bases not matched to a gene. The CDR3 is 13 residues long. Germline V gene data show CDR1 as SNHLY and CDR2 as FYNNEI. The CDR3 is CADRDRGQRSGFF. For the CDR3, the DNA is TGTGCCGACCGGGACAGGGGCCAGCGGAGTGGGTTCTTC.